The 30 T cell receptor beta chains below all came from one sample that was sequenced in a study of Graves' ophthalmopathy and Graves' hyperthyroidism. Using RNA transcripts, the TCR beta CDR3 regions were amplified. Investigators did first-round RT-PCR with HTBI primers, then second-round multiplex PCR. TCRdb used MiXCR to reprocess the multiplex PCR reads, holding one entry per CDR3 protein. The data hold 200,000 to 250,000 distinct CDR3 sequences, with 20% to 25% observed a single time. Sequencing was carried out using peripheral blood. These receptors all come from a woman between 45 and 60 years old with Graves' ophthalmopathy.

For the CDR3, the DNA is TGTGCCAGCAGCTTGACTAGCGGGAGCCTCAGCTCCTACGAGCAGTACTTC. It translates to CASSLTSGSLSSYEQYF. The chain combines TRBV7-3 with TRBJ2-7, with 12 bases matching TRBD2. This CDR3 is 17 amino acids long. J lost 0 bases, V lost 3 bases, and 6 bases had no gene match. Looked up from germline, CDR1 is SGHTA and CDR2 is FQGTGA.

This clonotype has at least ten counts. The rearrangement uses TRBV6-5 and TRBJ1-1; D may be TRBD1 (5 bases). The germline V gene has CDR1 MNHEY and CDR2 SVGAGI. The germline V and J ends were trimmed by 4 bases and 5 bases, with 14 bases remaining between them. This CDR3 is 14 amino acids long. CDR3 bases: TGTGCCAGCAGTTCTCCCGGGGGGTGGACTGAAGCTTTCTTT. Its translation is CASSSPGGWTEAFF.

This sequence joins TRBV6-2 or TRBV6-3 and TRBJ2-5; possibly TRBD1 for D (6 bases). This CDR3 region has 13 residues. The ends were cut back, 6 bases at V and 5 bases at J, with 13 bases in the middle. Germline V gene sequence: CDR1 MNHEY, CDR2 SVGEGT. CDR3 protein: CASSRDIEETQYF. Here the CDR3 DNA reads TGTGCCAGCAGCCGGGACATCGAGGAGACCCAGTACTTC.

At least ten counts were recorded for this clonotype. The chain links TRBV30 to TRBJ1-2; D is unresolved. The CDR3 consists of 12 residues. Deletions cut 2 bases from V and 7 bases from J, with 11 bases between. CDR1 GTSNPN and CDR2 SVGIG come from the germline V gene (reference sequence). CDR3: CAWSPRGFGYTF. CDR3 nucleotide sequence: TGTGCCTGGAGTCCTCGAGGGTTTGGCTACACCTTC.

The CDR3 nucleotides read TGTGCCAGCAGCCTCCTAGCGCCCCAAGAGACCCAGTACTTC. This codes for CASSLLAPQETQYF. This chain connects TRBV28 to TRBJ2-5; tentative D call: TRBD2 (6 bases). Trimming pared 6 bases from V and 1 base from J, leaving 12 bases between. In germline, CDR1 is MDHEN, CDR2 SYDVKM. The CDR3 runs to 14 residues.

In its sample, this clonotype was seen many times. The CDR3 sequence: CSARDGRRAGGNTIYF. DNA for the CDR3: TGCAGTGCTAGAGACGGGAGGAGGGCGGGTGGAAACACCATATATTTT. The chain joins TRBV20-1 to TRBJ1-3; D is unclear. This CDR3 spans 16 amino acids. The V gene lost 0 bases and the J gene lost 3 bases, with 15 bases spanning the gap. Germline CDR1 reads DFQATT; CDR2 reads SNEGSKA (reference sequence).

This clonotype has a count of ten or more. The V and J genes are TRBV2 and TRBJ2-7; D is undetermined. V dropped 7 bases and J dropped 0 bases, with 7 bases sitting between them. Germline V gene data show CDR1 as SNHLY and CDR2 as FYNNEI. This CDR3 spans 12 amino acids. The CDR3 loop is CASKDLSYEQYF. In DNA, the CDR3 is TGTGCCAGCAAGGACCTCTCCTACGAGCAGTACTTC.

This clonotype was detected only a few times. The chain uses TRBV12-3 or TRBV12-4 and TRBJ1-6; perhaps TRBD1 as D (5 bases). V lost 7 bases and J 6 bases, leaving 13 bases between the germline ends. The CDR3 covers 14 residues. In DNA, the CDR3 is TGTGCCAGCACTCCGTCGGGGGGTAATTCACCCCTCCACTTT. As protein: CASTPSGGNSPLHF.

This clonotype was counted ten times or more. This rearrangement joins TRBV20-1 to TRBJ1-5; D ambiguous. The length of the CDR3 is 15 residues. Between the trimmed V and J ends, which lost 6 bases and 1 base, there was a span of 16 bases. Germline lookup yields CDR1 DFQATT and CDR2 SNEGSKA (reference sequence). The CDR3 DNA is TGCAGTGCGAAAACCCACCGCACAAGCAATCAGCCCCAGCATTTT. As protein: CSAKTHRTSNQPQHF.

Notes on this clonotype: This could be a read error, since a much larger clone is one nucleotide away. This chain connects TRBV7-9 to TRBJ2-7; TRBD2 agrees at 7 bases. Losses at the gene ends were 11 bases for V and 0 bases for J; bases not matched to a gene: 7. Germline CDR1 is SEHNR and CDR2 is FQNEAQ (reference sequence). CDR3 length: 13 residues. CDR3 nucleotides: TGTGCCGGCGGGGGTGAGGACTCCTACGAGCAGTACTTC. It encodes CAGGGEDSYEQYF.

In its sample, this clonotype was seen many times. The CDR3 protein is CASSDLGLALSGELFF. Here the CDR3 DNA reads TGTGCCAGCAGTGATTTGGGACTAGCTCTTTCCGGGGAGCTGTTTTTT. The chain uses TRBV2 and TRBJ2-2; TRBD2 matches 9 bases. Per the germline V gene, CDR1 is SNHLY and CDR2 is FYNNEI. The CDR3 consists of 16 residues. V was clipped by 3 bases and J by 6 bases; unmatched bases: 8.

This clonotype showed up just a few times. This chain joins TRBV19 and TRBJ2-7; D may be TRBD2 (6 bases). From germline, CDR1 is LNHDA and CDR2 SQIVND (reference sequence). V was shortened by 5 bases and J by 3 bases, with 14 bases between the two germline ends. The CDR3 contains 14 residues. The CDR3 DNA reads as TGTGCCAGTAGTCTCCCGGGAGCGTACTACGAGCAGTACTTC. Translated, it gives CASSLPGAYYEQYF. The whole variable domain, remainder taken from reference TRBV19 and TRBJ2-7, is DGGITQSPKYLFRKEGQNVTLSCEQNLNHDAMYWYRQDPGQGLRLIYYSQIVNDFQKGDIAEGYSVSREKKESFPLTVTSAQKNPTAFYLCASSLPGAYYEQYFGPGTRLTVT.

In this sample, this clonotype turned up many times. The V and J genes are TRBV20-1 and TRBJ1-1; TRBD1 might be the D (6 bases). The CDR3 contains 12 residues. The V gene's germline CDR1 is DFQATT and CDR2 SNEGSKA (reference sequence). V lost 6 bases and J lost 3, with 11 bases in between. CDR3 sequence reads: CSARAGDTEAFF. CDR3 nucleotides: TGCAGTGCCAGGGCAGGGGACACTGAAGCTTTCTTT.

This clonotype was counted at least ten times. J is TRBJ1-5 and V is TRBV19; D is unresolved. Trimming removed 0 bases from V and 6 bases from J, with 6 bases in between. This CDR3 has 13 residues. The V gene's germline CDR1 is LNHDA and CDR2 SQIVND (reference sequence). CDR3 in amino acids: CASSIDPSQPQHF. DNA for the CDR3: TGTGCCAGTAGTATAGACCCCAGTCAGCCCCAGCATTTT.

V and J are TRBV6-5 and TRBJ2-5; maybe TRBD2 (5 bases). V was shortened by 4 bases and J by 5 bases, with 14 bases between the two germline ends. The CDR3 consists of 14 residues. Per germline, CDR1 MNHEY and CDR2 SVGAGI. The CDR3 nucleotides are TGTGCCAGCAGTTTGTACGGGGTCGGGGAGACCCAGTACTTC. This gives the protein CASSLYGVGETQYF.

About this clonotype: A read error is likely, as this CDR3 ends without the conserved phenylalanine or tryptophan. The CDR3 nucleotides read TGTGCCAGCAGCCACCCGGGGAGGGGAATGATATCCTACGAGCAGTACATC. Its translation is CASSHPGRGMISYEQYI. The chain couples TRBV7-8 to TRBJ2-7, with 7 nucleotides matching TRBD2. The germline CDR1 and CDR2 sequences are SGHVS and FQNEAQ. This CDR3 is 17 amino acids long. Unmatched junction bases numbered 14, after V lost 5 bases and J lost 1 base.

Many counts were recorded for this clonotype. DNA of the CDR3: TGCGCCAGCAGCTGGGGACAGGGGTGGAACTACGAGCAGTACTTC. Protein product: CASSWGQGWNYEQYF. The chain combines TRBV5-1 with TRBJ2-7, with 10 bases matching TRBD1. V gave up 3 bases and J gave up 3 bases; unmatched junction bases: 6. Germline-derived CDR1 and CDR2 are SGHRS and YFSETQ. This CDR3 comprises 15 residues.

V and J are TRBV12-3 or TRBV12-4 and TRBJ1-2, with D possibly matching TRBD1 (5 bases). V was trimmed by 6 bases and J by 4 bases, leaving 18 bases between them. The CDR3 sequence is 15 residues long. The CDR3 loop is CASREGRWVSYGYTF. Written as DNA, the CDR3 is TGTGCCAGCAGAGAGGGACGGTGGGTTAGCTATGGCTACACCTTC.

The J gene is TRBJ1-3, the V gene TRBV7-9; D gene uncertain. The CDR3 extends over 10 amino acids. Germline values: CDR1 SEHNR, CDR2 FQNEAQ (reference sequence). CDR3 in amino acids: CSYSENTIYF. In DNA, the CDR3 is TGTTCCTACTCGGAGAACACCATATATTTT. The whole variable domain, remainder taken from reference TRBV7-9 and TRBJ1-3, is DTGVSQNPRHKITKRGQNVTFRCDPISEHNRLYWYRQTLGQGPEFLTYFQNEAQLEKSRLLSDRFSAERPKGSFSTLEIQRTEQGDSAMYLCSYSENTIYFGEGSWLTVV.

In the case of this clonotype: An end of the junction differs from the germline gene, which may be a read error. The rearrangement joins TRBV5-1 to TRBJ2-7; D gene uncertain. In germline, CDR1 is SGHRS, CDR2 YFSETQ. The CDR3 spans 14 residues. CDR3 in DNA: TGCGCCAGCAGCTTGGTGGGTCAGTCCTACAAGCAGTACTTC. Translating it yields CASSLVGQSYKQYF.

This clonotype has ten or more counts. The chain is built from TRBV6-1 and TRBJ2-2; D is possibly TRBD1 (6 bases). Germline-derived CDR1 and CDR2 are MNHNS and SASEGT. The CDR3 has 14 residues. The V end was cut by 6 bases, the J end by 1 base, with 9 bases between. The CDR3 DNA reads as TGTGCCAGCAGACCGGGACAGAACACCGGGGAGCTGTTTTTT. It codes for CASRPGQNTGELFF.

V gene TRBV6-5 combines with J gene TRBJ1-1, with TRBD1 matching 7 bases. V gave up 4 bases and J gave up 13 bases; unmatched junction bases: 9. Germline assignment: CDR1 MNHEY and CDR2 SVGAGI. The CDR3 spans 12 residues. CDR3 sequence: CASSSTGLFGFF. In DNA, the CDR3 is TGTGCCAGCAGTTCGACAGGGTTGTTTGGTTTCTTT.

This clonotype was observed a handful of times. A junction boundary mismatches the germline segment, possibly from a read error. This CDR3 reads CASTSDWVGYIF. In nucleotides, the CDR3 is TGTGCCAGCACTTCCGATTGGGTTGGCTACATCTTC. The chain carries TRBV12-3 or TRBV12-4 and TRBJ1-2, with D unresolved. The CDR3 extends over 12 amino acids.

This clonotype was observed at least ten times. The chain has TRBV20-1 and TRBJ1-1; a weak D match, TRBD1 (5 bases). CDR3 length: 14 amino acids. V was trimmed by 6 bases and J by 5 bases, leaving 19 bases between them. Per the germline V gene, CDR1 is DFQATT and CDR2 is SNEGSKA (reference sequence). The CDR3 DNA reads TGCAGTGCCGGAGTCGAAGGGGCAGGGACTGAAGCTTTCTTT. Its translation is CSAGVEGAGTEAFF.

In its sample, this clonotype was seen many times. J is TRBJ2-7 and V is TRBV10-3; 7 bases map to TRBD2. Germline V CDR1 and CDR2: ENHRY, SYGVKD. Unmatched junction bases numbered 11, after V lost 0 bases and J lost 9 bases. The CDR3 runs to 15 residues. CDR3 sequence reads: CAISESKGLTSAQYF. CDR3 bases: TGTGCCATCAGTGAGTCGAAGGGCCTTACTAGCGCGCAGTACTTC.

This clonotype was recorded at least ten times. This chain uses TRBV20-1 with TRBJ1-1; D may be TRBD1 (6 bases). V dropped 5 bases and J dropped 8 bases, with 12 bases sitting between them. Germline V gene sequence: CDR1 DFQATT, CDR2 SNEGSKA (reference sequence). This CDR3 has 11 amino acids. The CDR3 DNA reads as TGCAGTGCTGGGAGGGGGACAGAAGCTTTCTTT. Its protein is CSAGRGTEAFF.

The rearrangement uses TRBV5-1 and TRBJ2-4; D assignment may be TRBD1 or TRBD2 (5 bases each). V was shortened by 7 bases and J by 6 bases, with 17 bases between the two germline ends. Germline V gene sequence: CDR1 SGHRS, CDR2 YFSETQ. The CDR3 loop spans 14 amino acids. The CDR3 nucleotides read TGCGCCAGCCGCCCTGGGGACCAAACAAACATTCAGTACTTC. This gives the protein CASRPGDQTNIQYF. The whole variable domain, filled in from reference TRBV5-1 and TRBJ2-4, reads KAGVTQTPRYLIKTRGQQVTLSCSPISGHRSVSWYQQTPGQGLQFLFEYFSETQRNKGNFPGRFSGRQFSNSRSEMNVSTLELGDSALYLCASRPGDQTNIQYFGAGTRLSVL.

This clonotype was counted many times. This sequence joins TRBV20-1 and TRBJ1-3; TRBD1 aligns across 8 bases. J gave up 4 bases and V 5 bases, and 7 bases lay outside the gene matches. Germline CDR1 and CDR2: DFQATT and SNEGSKA (reference sequence). CDR3 length equals 14 residues. The CDR3 spells CSAEDRARGNTIYF. In nucleotides, the CDR3 is TGCAGTGCTGAGGACAGGGCCCGGGGAAACACCATATATTTT.

This chain uses TRBV12-3 or TRBV12-4 with TRBJ2-7; a weak D match, TRBD1 (5 bases). This CDR3 spans 13 amino acids. V lost 4 bases and J 3 bases, leaving 10 bases between the germline ends. The CDR3 protein is CASSYFQGYEQYF. The CDR3, as DNA: TGTGCCAGCAGTTACTTCCAGGGCTACGAGCAGTACTTC.

This clonotype was recorded many times. The rearrangement links TRBV18 to TRBJ2-5, with unresolved D. The CDR3 extends over 13 amino acids. Germline values: CDR1 KGHSH, CDR2 LQKENI. V was cut by 2 bases and J by 5 bases, with 9 bases left in between. As DNA, the CDR3 is TGTGCCAGCTCACCAAATGTTCGTGAGACCCAGTACTTC. Its translation is CASSPNVRETQYF. Filled out from reference TRBV18 and TRBJ2-5, the complete variable domain reads NAGVMQNPRHLVRRRGQEARLRCSPMKGHSHVYWYRQLPEEGLKFMVYLQKENIIDESGMPKERFSAEFPKEGPSILRIQQVVRGDSAAYFCASSPNVRETQYFGPGTRLLVL.